The 32 T cell receptor beta chains presented below share a single source sample, sequenced in a study of blood T cell repertoires in COVID-19. Libraries were prepared by immunoSEQ multiplex PCR; TCRdb keeps only in-frame clonotypes and omits some of them. There are 200,000 to 250,000 clones in the sample; roughly 87% occur only once, and around 6% lies in the top ten. Sequences were obtained from PBMCs or T cells enriched from blood (not recorded which). The receptor source for this set is a woman aged 25 to 39 with acute COVID-19.

The chain joins TRBV7-9 to TRBJ1-1; D uncertain. V was trimmed by 7 bases and J by 3 bases, leaving 12 bases between them. The CDR3 has 13 amino acids. Germline CDR1 SEHNR, CDR2 FQNEAQ (reference sequence). The CDR3 DNA follows: TGTGCCAGCACCGCCGCGGGGTACACTGAAGCTTTCTTT. It encodes CASTAAGYTEAFF. Based on the CDR3 plus reference TRBV7-9 and TRBJ1-1, the full variable domain is DTGVSQNPRHKITKRGQNVTFRCDPISEHNRLYWYRQTLGQGPEFLTYFQNEAQLEKSRLLSDRFSAERPKGSFSTLEIQRTEQGDSAMYLCASTAAGYTEAFFGQGTRLTVV.

The V and J genes are TRBV19 and TRBJ2-2, with 7 bases matching TRBD1. Trimming took 6 bases from V and 0 from J; bases not matched to a gene: 10. The CDR3 consists of 17 residues. Germline V gene lookup returns CDR1 LNHDA and CDR2 SQIVND (reference sequence). The CDR3 loop reads CASSNPGTAPNTGELFF. In DNA, the CDR3 is TGTGCCAGTAGCAATCCCGGGACAGCACCGAACACCGGGGAGCTGTTTTTT. Drawing the rest from reference TRBV19 and TRBJ2-2, the complete variable domain is DGGITQSPKYLFRKEGQNVTLSCEQNLNHDAMYWYRQDPGQGLRLIYYSQIVNDFQKGDIAEGYSVSREKKESFPLTVTSAQKNPTAFYLCASSNPGTAPNTGELFFGEGSRLTVL.

V gene TRBV4-1 combines with J gene TRBJ1-2; 7 nucleotides agree with TRBD1. The germline V gene has CDR1 MGHRA and CDR2 YSYEKL. The V segment lost 0 bases and the J segment 5 bases; nucleotides outside the gene matches: 3. This CDR3 region has 14 residues. This chain's CDR3 is CASSQEGTEYGYTF. DNA of the CDR3: TGCGCCAGCAGCCAAGAAGGGACAGAGTATGGCTACACCTTC.

V gene TRBV19 combines with J gene TRBJ2-4, with 11 bases matching TRBD1. The CDR3 is made up of 14 amino acids. Germline CDR1 LNHDA, CDR2 SQIVND (reference sequence). J gave up 8 bases and V 3 bases, and 3 bases lay outside the gene matches. The CDR3 spells CASSIGDRGDIQYF. Here the CDR3 DNA reads TGTGCCAGTAGTATTGGGGACAGGGGGGACATTCAGTACTTC.

This clone was picked up a small number of times. The chain employs TRBV28 and TRBJ2-1; D remains ambiguous. The CDR3 has 12 residues. Germline assignment: CDR1 MDHEN and CDR2 SYDVKM. V was trimmed by 7 bases and J by 5 bases, leaving 9 bases between them. The CDR3 region is CASTRLHNEQFF. CDR3 sequence (DNA): TGTGCCAGCACCAGATTACACAATGAGCAGTTCTTC.

The gene calls are TRBV19 and TRBJ2-1, with D possibly being TRBD1 (5 bases). This CDR3 has 13 amino acids. V was trimmed by 8 bases and J by 5 bases, leaving 13 bases between them. CDR1 and CDR2 (germline): LNHDA, SQIVND (reference sequence). The CDR3 DNA is TGTGCCAGTTCCCTACGCAGGGACAATGAGCAGTTCTTC. As protein: CASSLRRDNEQFF.

In this sample, this clone turned up once. This chain connects TRBV5-6 to TRBJ1-2, with 9 bases lining up with TRBD1. The CDR3 is made up of 15 amino acids. Germline V gene lookup returns CDR1 SGHDT and CDR2 YYEEEE. The V gene end was trimmed by 3 bases and the J gene end by 4 bases; junction bases not matched to a gene: 7. The CDR3 spells CASSSGQGYSYGYTF. CDR3 in DNA: TGTGCCAGCAGCTCGGGACAGGGTTATAGCTATGGCTACACCTTC.

This sequence joins TRBV2 and TRBJ2-7, with 7 bases identical to TRBD2. The trim removed 5 bases at V and 3 bases at J, leaving 4 bases unmatched. The CDR3 extends over 13 amino acids. From germline, CDR1 is SNHLY and CDR2 FYNNEI. The CDR3 reads CASSPPSGYEQYF. DNA of the CDR3: TGTGCCAGCAGTCCCCCTAGCGGCTACGAGCAGTACTTC.

This clone was found once. The rearrangement joins TRBV12-5 to TRBJ2-2, with TRBD1 matching over 7 bases. V shed 5 bases, J shed 4 bases, and the junction held 4 bases outside the gene matches. This CDR3 spans 14 amino acids. Per the germline V gene, CDR1 is LGHNT and CDR2 is FRNRAP. Here the CDR3 DNA reads TGTGCTAGTGGTCTGACAGGGCGCACCGGGGAGCTGTTTTTT. Translation gives CASGLTGRTGELFF. The entire variable domain, with the rest obtained from reference TRBV12-5 and TRBJ2-2, is as follows: DARVTQTPRHKVTEMGQEVTMRCQPILGHNTVFWYRQTMMQGLELLAYFRNRAPLDDSGMPKDRFSAEMPDATLATLKIQPSEPRDSAVYFCASGLTGRTGELFFGEGSRLTVL.

The rearrangement links TRBV6-5 to TRBJ2-7, with 8 bases aligning to TRBD2. The CDR3 contains 11 residues. In germline, CDR1 is MNHEY, CDR2 SVGAGI. After removal of 9 bases from V and 4 bases from J, the junction contained 2 bases not matched to a gene. This CDR3 is CASREGYEQYF. The CDR3 DNA is TGTGCCAGTCGGGAGGGATACGAGCAGTACTTC.

The V gene is TRBV7-3, the J gene TRBJ2-3; 9 nucleotides match TRBD1. V lost 5 bases, J lost 4 bases, and 19 bases stayed unmatched. Germline V gene lookup returns CDR1 SGHTA and CDR2 FQGTGA. The CDR3 covers 19 residues. CDR3 sequence reads: CASSARGRAGTGFADTQYF. The DNA for the CDR3 is TGTGCCAGCAGCGCTAGGGGGAGAGCCGGGACAGGGTTTGCAGATACGCAGTATTTT.

The rearrangement uses TRBV7-2 and TRBJ2-2; 10 bases are shared with TRBD2. The ends lost 4 bases at V and 0 bases at J; junction bases unmatched: 8. The CDR3 is 18 amino acids. Germline CDR1 reads SGHTA; CDR2 reads FQGNSA. CDR3 protein: CASSWKRGGLSNTGELFF. The CDR3 DNA follows: TGTGCCAGCAGCTGGAAGCGGGGGGGCCTTTCGAACACCGGGGAGCTGTTTTTT.

The V gene is TRBV9, the J gene TRBJ2-6; 12 bases agree with TRBD2. CDR3 size: 19 residues. Germline V gives CDR1 SGDLS, CDR2 YYNGEE. J gave up 0 bases and V 6 bases, and 10 bases lay outside the gene matches. This chain's CDR3 is CASTRTSGDFGSGANVLTF. The CDR3 coding sequence is TGTGCCAGCACTCGGACTAGCGGGGACTTCGGCTCTGGGGCCAACGTCCTGACTTTC. The variable domain in full, with the rest retrieved from reference TRBV9 and TRBJ2-6, is DSGVTQTPKHLITATGQRVTLRCSPRSGDLSVYWYQQSLDQGLQFLIQYYNGEERAKGNILERFSAQQFPDLHSELNLSSLELGDSALYFCASTRTSGDFGSGANVLTFGAGSRLTVL.

CDR3 sequence (DNA): TGTGCCAGCAGCTCCGGGACAGGTTTTGATCAGCCCCAGCATTTT. Protein product: CASSSGTGFDQPQHF. This chain connects TRBV5-5 to TRBJ1-5; 8 bases align to TRBD1. The CDR3 runs to 15 residues. V dropped 3 bases and J dropped 5; count of bases not matched to a gene: 7. Germline V gene lookup returns CDR1 SGHKS and CDR2 YYEKEE (reference sequence).

V is TRBV5-1 and J is TRBJ1-1; TRBD1 aligns across 11 bases. Germline V lookup: CDR1 SGHRS, CDR2 YFSETQ. The CDR3 covers 15 residues. J lost 4 bases, V lost 4 bases, and 6 bases had no gene match. The CDR3 region is CASSPGQGAGTEAFF. CDR3 nucleotide sequence: TGCGCCAGCAGCCCTGGACAGGGGGCAGGCACTGAAGCTTTCTTT.

This rearrangement joins TRBV9 to TRBJ2-6, with D unclear. The CDR3 sequence is 17 residues long. Trimming cost V 4 bases and J 0 bases, with 14 bases left between them. Germline assignment: CDR1 SGDLS and CDR2 YYNGEE. CDR3 coding DNA: TGTGCCAGCAGCCCCTCGACTGTGAGCTCTGGGGCCAACGTCCTGACTTTC. Protein: CASSPSTVSSGANVLTF.

In this sample, this clone turned up a few times. This sequence joins TRBV19 and TRBJ1-4, with TRBD1 as a possible D gene (5 bases). The CDR3 is made up of 12 amino acids. V dropped 0 bases and J dropped 15 bases, with 11 bases sitting between them. Germline lookup yields CDR1 LNHDA and CDR2 SQIVND (reference sequence). As DNA, the CDR3 is TGTGCCAGTAGTATAGAGGCAGGGCTGATGTTTTTT. This translates into CASSIEAGLMFF. Filled out from reference TRBV19 and TRBJ1-4, the complete variable domain reads DGGITQSPKYLFRKEGQNVTLSCEQNLNHDAMYWYRQDPGQGLRLIYYSQIVNDFQKGDIAEGYSVSREKKESFPLTVTSAQKNPTAFYLCASSIEAGLMFFGSGTQLSVL.

In this sample, this clone turned up once. The J gene is TRBJ1-2, the V gene TRBV6-5; tentative D call: TRBD1 (6 bases). Trimming took 11 bases from V and 4 from J, leaving 20 bases between them. Germline CDR1 is MNHEY and CDR2 is SVGAGI. The CDR3 totals 14 residues. DNA of the CDR3: TGTGCCGGAACGAACCGGGAGGGGGGCTATGGCTACACCTTC. Encoded protein: CAGTNREGGYGYTF.

CDR3 in amino acids: CASRAGLNTEAFF. CDR3 coding DNA: TGTGCCAGCAGGGCAGGTTTGAACACTGAAGCTTTCTTT. The rearrangement links TRBV7-2 to TRBJ1-1; D call uncertain. Germline V gives CDR1 SGHTA, CDR2 FQGNSA. The CDR3 consists of 13 residues. V lost 6 bases and J 0 bases, leaving 8 bases between the germline ends.

The chain joins TRBV6-2 or TRBV6-3 to TRBJ1-6, with a possible D match to TRBD1 (6 bases). The V and J ends lost 6 bases and 0 bases respectively, with 15 bases between them. CDR1 MNHEY and CDR2 SVGEGT come from the germline V gene. The CDR3 sequence is 17 residues long. CDR3 coding DNA: TGTGCCAGCAGCCGAACGACAGGCAGCTCCTATAATTCACCCCTCCACTTT. Translating gives CASSRTTGSSYNSPLHF.

Only one count was recorded for this clone. The chain has TRBV30 and TRBJ1-2; D not certain. Germline CDR1 reads GTSNPN; CDR2 reads SVGIG (reference sequence). V lost 4 bases to trimming and J lost 7 bases, with 16 bases between them. This CDR3 has 13 amino acids. The CDR3 protein is CAWTQSLGAGYTF. The CDR3 DNA sequence: TGTGCCTGGACCCAGAGTCTCGGAGCTGGCTACACCTTC.

V gene TRBV2 combines with J gene TRBJ2-2; D uncertain. CDR1 is SNHLY, CDR2 FYNNEI, per germline. This CDR3 comprises 14 residues. V shed 0 bases and J shed 6 bases, with 8 bases lying between them. The CDR3 protein is CASSEARVAGELFF. Written as DNA, the CDR3 is TGTGCCAGCAGTGAAGCGCGAGTGGCCGGGGAGCTGTTTTTT.

This chain links TRBV19 with TRBJ2-3; 10 nucleotides match TRBD1. The germline V gene encodes CDR1 LNHDA and CDR2 SQIVND (reference sequence). This CDR3 contains 15 residues. J lost 1 base, V lost 5 bases, and 3 bases had no gene match. The CDR3 bases are TGTGCCAGTAGTCTCGGGACAGGGGGCACAGATACGCAGTATTTT. Its translation: CASSLGTGGTDTQYF.

This rearrangement joins TRBV5-6 to TRBJ1-5, with D possibly matching TRBD1 (6 bases). In germline, CDR1 is SGHDT, CDR2 YYEEEE. V shed 3 bases and J shed 4 bases, with 14 bases lying between them. The CDR3 contains 15 residues. DNA for the CDR3: TGTGCCAGCAGCTCCGAGGGACAAGGAAATCAGCCCCAGCATTTT. Amino acid sequence: CASSSEGQGNQPQHF.

The rearrangement uses TRBV15 and TRBJ1-4; D unresolved. The CDR3 is 13 amino acids. Germline values: CDR1 LNHNV, CDR2 YYDKDF (reference sequence). V lost 4 bases to trimming and J lost 7 bases, with 10 bases between them. CDR3 DNA sequence: TGTGCCACCAGCATCCTCGCCGGTGAAAAACTGTTTTTT. As protein: CATSILAGEKLFF.

This chain links TRBV15 with TRBJ2-7; 12 bases map to TRBD2. Germline loops: CDR1 LNHNV, CDR2 YYDKDF (reference sequence). There are 14 residues in the CDR3. The ends lost 5 bases at V and 7 bases at J; junction bases unmatched: 6. The CDR3 here is CATSSRTSGTEQYF. Here the CDR3 DNA reads TGTGCCACCAGCTCCCGGACTAGCGGGACAGAGCAGTACTTC.

This clone was counted once. The rearrangement joins TRBV5-6 to TRBJ2-7; D is possibly TRBD2 (5 bases). This CDR3 comprises 16 residues. The V and J ends lost 2 bases and 6 bases respectively, with 21 bases between them. CDR1 and CDR2 from the germline V gene are SGHDT and YYEEEE. In DNA form, the CDR3 reads TGTGCCAGCAGCTTAGGGTTAGGAGGACCGATCCTCGAGCAGTACTTC. It is translated as CASSLGLGGPILEQYF.

The CDR3 nucleotides read TGCGCCAGCATCTACGGAGGAGCTTATAATTCACCCCTCCACTTT. It codes for CASIYGGAYNSPLHF. This sequence joins TRBV23-1 and TRBJ1-6; D is ambiguous. TRBV23-1 is classed as an ORF, of uncertain function. The CDR3 has 15 residues. The V gene lost 7 bases and the J gene lost 4 bases, with 14 bases spanning the gap.

The chain recombines TRBV18 with TRBJ1-1; TRBD1 matches 8 bases. The CDR3 extends over 13 amino acids. Looked up from germline, CDR1 is KGHSH and CDR2 is LQKENI. V lost 3 bases to trimming and J lost 8 bases; unmatched junction nucleotides: 5. The CDR3 sequence is CASSPRQGWEAFF. The CDR3, as DNA: TGTGCCAGCTCACCGAGACAGGGGTGGGAAGCTTTCTTT. The full variable domain, rest sourced from reference TRBV18 and TRBJ1-1, is NAGVMQNPRHLVRRRGQEARLRCSPMKGHSHVYWYRQLPEEGLKFMVYLQKENIIDESGMPKERFSAEFPKEGPSILRIQQVVRGDSAAYFCASSPRQGWEAFFGQGTRLTVV.

This sequence joins TRBV18 and TRBJ2-7; the match to TRBD1 covers 10 bases. The CDR3 has 16 residues. With V trimmed by 3 bases and J by 3 bases, 8 bases remained unmatched. Germline V gene data show CDR1 as KGHSH and CDR2 as LQKENI. The CDR3 DNA reads as TGTGCCAGCTCACCCCCTGAAGGGACAGGGGACTACGAGCAGTACTTC. This translates into CASSPPEGTGDYEQYF.

The rearrangement joins TRBV6-4 to TRBJ2-3, with a weak D call TRBD1 (6 bases). Germline assignment: CDR1 MRHNA and CDR2 SNTAGT. Trimming pared 5 bases from V and 4 bases from J, leaving 13 bases between. This CDR3 is built from 14 residues. The CDR3 loop is CASSLAGEPDTQYF. Written as DNA, the CDR3 is TGTGCCAGCAGTTTGGCAGGGGAACCAGATACGCAGTATTTT.

CDR3 loop: CASSFGTSGDEQYF. Written as DNA, the CDR3 is TGTGCCAGCAGCTTCGGGACTAGCGGGGACGAGCAGTACTTC. The chain carries TRBV5-6 and TRBJ2-7; TRBD2 matches 13 bases. J was trimmed by 5 bases and V by 2 bases; bases with no gene match: 1. Germline CDR1 and CDR2: SGHDT and YYEEEE. This CDR3 is built from 14 residues.